These T cell receptor beta chains were read from a single sample in a study of blood T cell repertoires in COVID-19. The data were produced by immunoSEQ multiplex PCR, yet TCRdb's version contains in-frame clones alone and is incomplete. The sample carries fewer than 450,000 clones, approximately 88% recorded once. Sequenced material: PBMCs or T cells enriched from blood (not recorded which). Source of these receptors: a woman aged 40 to 50 with acute COVID-19. The CDR3 runs from the conserved cysteine through the conserved F or W. The order of the fields is CDR3 length, V gene, J gene, CDR3 protein.

CDR3 length: 15
V gene: TRBV25-1
J gene: TRBJ2-2
CDR3 protein: CASSRGLADTGELFF

CDR3 length: 14
V gene: TRBV6-5
J gene: TRBJ2-5
CDR3 protein: CASSYRGRQETQYF

CDR3 length: 12
V gene: TRBV5-8
J gene: TRBJ2-3
CDR3 protein: CASSLSTGRGYF

CDR3 length: 12
V gene: TRBV11-2
J gene: TRBJ2-1
CDR3 protein: CASSLDPGVTFF

CDR3 length: 18
V gene: TRBV28
J gene: TRBJ1-3
CDR3 protein: CASSSPGQGRTQGNTIYF

CDR3 length: 15
V gene: TRBV11-2
J gene: TRBJ2-7
CDR3 protein: CASSSTLDGVYEQYF

CDR3 length: 16
V gene: TRBV18
J gene: TRBJ2-1
CDR3 protein: CASSLQRGEVGNEQFF

CDR3 length: 15
V gene: TRBV10-3
J gene: TRBJ2-2
CDR3 protein: CAIRKGVNGTGELFF

CDR3 length: 13
V gene: TRBV5-1
J gene: TRBJ2-7
CDR3 protein: CASSLSVNYEQYF

CDR3 length: 16
V gene: TRBV30
J gene: TRBJ2-1
CDR3 protein: CAWSDLRAGTYNEQFF

CDR3 length: 13
V gene: TRBV19
J gene: TRBJ1-2
CDR3 protein: CASSPRANYGYTF

CDR3 length: 14
V gene: TRBV9
J gene: TRBJ1-6
CDR3 protein: CASSEQGSNSPLHF

CDR3 length: 17
V gene: TRBV5-1
J gene: TRBJ2-2
CDR3 protein: CASSLAARGGNTGELFF

CDR3 length: 12
V gene: TRBV12-3/TRBV12-4
J gene: TRBJ1-5
CDR3 protein: CASSFSGQPQHF

CDR3 length: 17
V gene: TRBV5-1
J gene: TRBJ1-1
CDR3 protein: CASSHQPPGQGAQEAFF

CDR3 length: 13
V gene: TRBV5-1
J gene: TRBJ1-1
CDR3 protein: CASSVDEGREAFF

CDR3 length: 12
V gene: TRBV7-8
J gene: TRBJ1-2
CDR3 protein: CASSRSRYGYTF

CDR3 length: 14
V gene: TRBV21-1
J gene: TRBJ2-1
CDR3 protein: CASWAGQGYNEQFF

CDR3 length: 14
V gene: TRBV11-2
J gene: TRBJ2-7
CDR3 protein: CASSHGGGTYEQYF

CDR3 length: 12
V gene: TRBV27
J gene: TRBJ1-2
CDR3 protein: CASRQEDYGYTF

CDR3 length: 18
V gene: TRBV9
J gene: TRBJ1-1
CDR3 protein: CASSQNPQRTGGNTEAFF

CDR3 length: 15
V gene: TRBV6-5
J gene: TRBJ1-4
CDR3 protein: CASSETRVPNEKLFF

CDR3 length: 15
V gene: TRBV5-8
J gene: TRBJ2-7
CDR3 protein: CASSSGDSPGREQYF

CDR3 length: 16
V gene: TRBV11-2
J gene: TRBJ1-1
CDR3 protein: CASSPLTLQGRTEAFF

CDR3 length: 14
V gene: TRBV5-1
J gene: TRBJ1-4
CDR3 protein: CASSSFTANEKLFF

CDR3 length: 14
V gene: TRBV5-1
J gene: TRBJ1-4
CDR3 protein: CASSRTGEEEKLFF

CDR3 length: 15
V gene: TRBV9
J gene: TRBJ1-5
CDR3 protein: CASSASAGATQPQHF

CDR3 length: 15
V gene: TRBV19
J gene: TRBJ1-5
CDR3 protein: CASTLDRGLNQPQHF

CDR3 length: 12
V gene: TRBV9
J gene: TRBJ2-5
CDR3 protein: CASSVSEETQYF

CDR3 length: 16
V gene: TRBV5-4
J gene: TRBJ2-5
CDR3 protein: CASSGTSGGAGETQYF

CDR3 length: 15
V gene: TRBV6-6
J gene: TRBJ1-1
CDR3 protein: CASSYAQRGQTEAFF

CDR3 length: 14
V gene: TRBV4-1
J gene: TRBJ2-1
CDR3 protein: CASSGGGRGNEQFF

CDR3 length: 14
V gene: TRBV19
J gene: TRBJ2-7
CDR3 protein: CASKETSGAYEQYF

CDR3 length: 16
V gene: TRBV6-5
J gene: TRBJ1-3
CDR3 protein: CASSLMEWTVGNTIYF

CDR3 length: 11
V gene: TRBV20-1
J gene: TRBJ2-7
CDR3 protein: CSAQLSHEQYF

CDR3 length: 13
V gene: TRBV7-6
J gene: TRBJ2-7
CDR3 protein: CASSLGQIYEQYF

CDR3 length: 15
V gene: TRBV30
J gene: TRBJ1-1
CDR3 protein: CASTVNRGIITEAFF

CDR3 length: 15
V gene: TRBV19
J gene: TRBJ1-1
CDR3 protein: CASSMIPLRNGEAFF

CDR3 length: 14
V gene: TRBV6-4
J gene: TRBJ2-2
CDR3 protein: CASSNRGNTGELFF

CDR3 length: 14
V gene: TRBV3-1/TRBV3-2
J gene: TRBJ1-2
CDR3 protein: CASSHTTENYGYTF

CDR3 length: 15
V gene: TRBV7-8
J gene: TRBJ2-1
CDR3 protein: CASSGGGQGYNEQFF

CDR3 length: 14
V gene: TRBV5-1
J gene: TRBJ2-5
CDR3 protein: CASSLHRGEETQYF

CDR3 length: 13
V gene: TRBV10-3
J gene: TRBJ1-2
CDR3 protein: CAISSDKIYGYTF

CDR3 length: 14
V gene: TRBV7-2
J gene: TRBJ1-1
CDR3 protein: CASSLPYRGPEAFF

CDR3 length: 17
V gene: TRBV3-1/TRBV3-2
J gene: TRBJ1-5
CDR3 protein: CASSQVGGAGGNQPQHF

CDR3 length: 12
V gene: TRBV29-1
J gene: TRBJ2-7
CDR3 protein: CSGRTEPYEQYF

CDR3 length: 14
V gene: TRBV9
J gene: TRBJ1-1
CDR3 protein: CASSSLRGNTEAFF

CDR3 length: 14
V gene: TRBV5-4
J gene: TRBJ2-2
CDR3 protein: CASSLQGPTGELFF

CDR3 length: 13
V gene: TRBV13
J gene: TRBJ2-5
CDR3 protein: CASSLEGEETQYF

CDR3 length: 16
V gene: TRBV23-1
J gene: TRBJ1-3
CDR3 protein: CASSQSSLGAGNTIYF

CDR3 length: 16
V gene: TRBV19
J gene: TRBJ2-6
CDR3 protein: CASSRMAGAGANVLTF

CDR3 length: 15
V gene: TRBV7-9
J gene: TRBJ2-5
CDR3 protein: CASSLSPPREETQYF

CDR3 length: 15
V gene: TRBV27
J gene: TRBJ1-3
CDR3 protein: CASSSQGPPGNTIYF